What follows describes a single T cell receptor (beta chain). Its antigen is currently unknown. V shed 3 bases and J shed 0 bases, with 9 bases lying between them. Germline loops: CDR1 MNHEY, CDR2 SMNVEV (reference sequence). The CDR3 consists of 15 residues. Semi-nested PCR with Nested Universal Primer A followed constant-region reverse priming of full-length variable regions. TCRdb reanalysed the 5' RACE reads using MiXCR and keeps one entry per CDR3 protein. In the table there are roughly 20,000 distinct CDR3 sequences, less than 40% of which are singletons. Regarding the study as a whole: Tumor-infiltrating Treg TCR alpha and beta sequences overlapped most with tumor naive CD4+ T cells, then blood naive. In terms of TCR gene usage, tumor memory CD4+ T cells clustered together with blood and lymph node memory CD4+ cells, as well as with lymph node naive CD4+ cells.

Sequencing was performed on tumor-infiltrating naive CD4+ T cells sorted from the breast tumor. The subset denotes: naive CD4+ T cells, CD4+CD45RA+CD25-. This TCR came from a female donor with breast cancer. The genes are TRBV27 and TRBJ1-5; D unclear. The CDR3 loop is CASSFRHHSNQPQHF. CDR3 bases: TGTGCCAGCAGTTTCAGACATCATAGCAATCAGCCCCAGCATTTT.